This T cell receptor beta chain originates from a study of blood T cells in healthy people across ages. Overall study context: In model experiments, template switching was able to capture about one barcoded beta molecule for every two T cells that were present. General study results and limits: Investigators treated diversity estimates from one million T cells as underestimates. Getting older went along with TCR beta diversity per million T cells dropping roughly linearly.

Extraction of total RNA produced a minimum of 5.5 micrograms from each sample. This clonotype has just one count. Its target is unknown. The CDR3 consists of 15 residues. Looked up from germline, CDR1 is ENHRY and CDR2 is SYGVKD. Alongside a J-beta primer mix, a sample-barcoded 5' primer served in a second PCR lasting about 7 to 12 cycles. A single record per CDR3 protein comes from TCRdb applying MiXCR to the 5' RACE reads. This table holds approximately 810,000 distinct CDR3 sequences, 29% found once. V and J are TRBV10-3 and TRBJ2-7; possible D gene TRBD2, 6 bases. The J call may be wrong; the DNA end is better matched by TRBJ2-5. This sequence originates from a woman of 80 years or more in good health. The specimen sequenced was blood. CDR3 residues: CAISDPSRAGETQYF. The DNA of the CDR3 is TGTGCCATCAGTGACCCCTCTCGGGCGGGGGAGACCCAGTACTTC.